This TCR beta chain is from a study of blood T cells in healthy people across ages. The authors ran a second PCR of roughly 7 to 11 cycles using a sample-barcoded 5' primer and a J-beta primer mix. Each cDNA molecule was tagged by a template-switch adaptor with 12 random nucleotides. TCRdb reprocessed the 5' RACE reads via MiXCR and lists one record per CDR3 protein. The table shows about 810,000 distinct CDR3 sequences, with 35% to 40% occurring only once. Notes on this clonotype: Its antigen is unknown.

V lost 2 bases, J lost 5 bases, and 16 bases lay in between. The CDR3 sequence is 15 residues long. The germline V gene has CDR1 SGHVS and CDR2 FNYEAQ. Study results and limitations: Both naive CD4+ cell counts and diversity were greater in long-lived donors than in aged donors.

Sequencing input: blood. The sequence was collected from a man between 18 and 29 years old in good health. The gene calls are TRBV7-6 and TRBJ2-7; no clear D gene. The CDR3 loop is CASSLSSRRPNEQYF. The DNA for the CDR3 is TGTGCCAGCAGCTTAAGTTCCAGGCGCCCTAACGAGCAGTACTTC.